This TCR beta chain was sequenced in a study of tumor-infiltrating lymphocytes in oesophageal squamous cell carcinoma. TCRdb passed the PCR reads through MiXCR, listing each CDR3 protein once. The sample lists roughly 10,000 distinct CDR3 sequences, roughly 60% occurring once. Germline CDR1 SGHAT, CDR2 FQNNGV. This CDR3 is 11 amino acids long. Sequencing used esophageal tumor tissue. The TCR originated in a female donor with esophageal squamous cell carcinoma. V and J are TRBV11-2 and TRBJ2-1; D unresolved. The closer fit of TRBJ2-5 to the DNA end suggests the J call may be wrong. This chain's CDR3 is CASSFGQTQYF. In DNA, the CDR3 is TGTGCCAGCAGCTTTGGGCAGACCCAGTACTTC.